The next 30 T cell receptor beta chains were all read from a single sample in a study of cytomegalovirus exposure and HLA in healthy donors (TCRdb year 2017). The method was the immunoSEQ multiplex PCR assay. For the multiplex PCR, a mixture combining 60 forward primers for TCR Vbeta segments and 13 reverse primers for TCR Jbeta segments was used. Drawn from immuneACCESS, this table holds only the in-frame rearrangements with V and J called that TCRdb kept. Clones are partly lost; checked studies trace under half to an unresolved V gene and leave the rest unexplained. This sample comprises about 98,000 clones, around 72% of them detected only once. The ten largest make up roughly 9.7% of the sample. Specimen: PBMCs. The receptors come from a young man in good health and CMV-seropositive.

V and J are TRBV7-9 and TRBJ1-2; no clear D gene. V was pared by 2 bases and J by 1 base, with 14 bases between. This CDR3 region has 16 residues. Per the germline V gene, CDR1 is SEHNR and CDR2 is FQNEAQ (reference sequence). The CDR3 reads CASSLSTGMRNYGYTF. Written as DNA, the CDR3 is TGTGCCAGCAGCTTATCGACCGGGATGCGTAACTATGGCTACACCTTC. The full variable domain, completed using reference TRBV7-9 and TRBJ1-2, is DTGVSQNPRHKITKRGQNVTFRCDPISEHNRLYWYRQTLGQGPEFLTYFQNEAQLEKSRLLSDRFSAERPKGSFSTLEIQRTEQGDSAMYLCASSLSTGMRNYGYTFGSGTRLTVV.

This chain connects TRBV7-2 to TRBJ2-5, with a weak D call TRBD1 (5 bases). Looked up from germline, CDR1 is SGHTA and CDR2 is FQGNSA. This CDR3 contains 15 residues. With 3 bases removed from V and 0 bases from J, the gap between germline ends came to 11 bases. CDR3 DNA: TGTGCCAGCAGCTTTCGCTCAGGGTACCAAGAGACCCAGTACTTC. Protein product: CASSFRSGYQETQYF. Filled out from reference TRBV7-2 and TRBJ2-5, the complete variable domain reads GAGVSQSPSNKVTEKGKDVELRCDPISGHTALYWYRQSLGQGLEFLIYFQGNSAPDKSGLPSDRFSAERTGGSVSTLTIQRTQQEDSAVYLCASSFRSGYQETQYFGPGTRLLVL.

The rearrangement uses TRBV9 and TRBJ1-1; D gene ambiguous. CDR3 length: 15 residues. The V end was cut by 0 bases, the J end by 2 bases, with 11 bases between. The germline V gene encodes CDR1 SGDLS and CDR2 YYNGEE. This CDR3 is CASSVEPGINTEAFF. CDR3 DNA: TGTGCCAGCAGCGTAGAACCGGGGATAAACACTGAAGCTTTCTTT.

DNA for the CDR3: TGTGCCAGCAGCTCCCTGGACAGGGGGAACCATTCACCCCTCCACTTT. The encoded protein is CASSSLDRGNHSPLHF. This chain uses TRBV11-2 with TRBJ1-6; 10 positions match TRBD1. Germline V gives CDR1 SGHAT, CDR2 FQNNGV. J lost 8 bases, V lost 4 bases, and 8 bases had no gene match. This CDR3 region has 16 residues.

The chain links TRBV10-3 to TRBJ2-5, with TRBD2 matching 11 bases. The CDR3 loop spans 15 amino acids. Germline V gives CDR1 ENHRY, CDR2 SYGVKD. Trimming cost V 4 bases and J 2 bases; bases outside gene matches: 3. The DNA of the CDR3 is TGTGCCATCAGTGCCAGGACTAGCGGGCAAGAGACCCAGTACTTC. This encodes CAISARTSGQETQYF.

The rearrangement links TRBV4-1 to TRBJ2-1; possible D gene TRBD2, 6 bases. The V gene's germline CDR1 is MGHRA and CDR2 YSYEKL. Trimming took 0 bases from V and 4 from J, leaving 16 bases between them. This CDR3 comprises 17 residues. The CDR3 spells CASSQDGVSGRYNEQFF. The CDR3 nucleotides are TGCGCCAGCAGCCAAGATGGGGTGAGCGGGCGATACAATGAGCAGTTCTTC.

V and J are TRBV18 and TRBJ1-5, with a weak D call TRBD1 (6 bases). The CDR3 sequence is 15 residues long. CDR1 is KGHSH and CDR2 is LQKENI in the germline V gene. Trimming cost V 4 bases and J 2 bases, with 12 bases left between them. The CDR3 reads CASSLNRVGNQPQHF. The CDR3 nucleotides read TGTGCCAGCTCACTTAACAGGGTTGGCAATCAGCCCCAGCATTTT.

The V and J genes are TRBV6-1 and TRBJ1-1, with 8 nucleotides matching TRBD1. The CDR3 covers 14 residues. Trimming at V came to 0 bases and at J to 7 bases, leaving 4 bases not matched to a gene. Germline values: CDR1 MNHNS, CDR2 SASEGT. The DNA of the CDR3 is TGTGCCAGCAGTGAAGCGACAGGGGCGAGTGAAGCTTTCTTT. Its translation is CASSEATGASEAFF.

The chain joins TRBV11-2 to TRBJ2-5; a possible D gene is TRBD1 (6 bases). This CDR3 spans 14 amino acids. CDR1 SGHAT and CDR2 FQNNGV come from the germline V gene. V shed 1 base and J shed 4 bases, with 10 bases lying between them. CDR3 amino acids: CASSLGIGGETQYF. CDR3 DNA sequence: TGTGCCAGCAGCTTAGGCATAGGGGGAGAGACCCAGTACTTC.

The chain links TRBV4-1 to TRBJ2-1; 9 nucleotides agree with TRBD1. The junction had 9 bases not matched to a gene; V was cut back by 4 bases and J by 8 bases. Germline lookup yields CDR1 MGHRA and CDR2 YSYEKL. This CDR3 is built from 15 residues. CDR3 protein: CASSPRRDRDDEQFF. In nucleotides, the CDR3 is TGCGCCAGCAGCCCCCGTCGGGACAGGGACGATGAGCAGTTCTTC.

V gene TRBV6-1 combines with J gene TRBJ1-2; D gene unclear. V was shortened by 2 bases and J by 0 bases, with 10 bases between the two germline ends. In germline, CDR1 is MNHNS, CDR2 SASEGT. CDR3 length equals 15 residues. The CDR3 coding sequence is TGTGCCAGCAGTGAAATTTCGAGGACTAACTATGGCTACACCTTC. As protein: CASSEISRTNYGYTF.

The chain joins TRBV15 to TRBJ2-7; D not resolved. The CDR3 is 12 amino acids. Trimming stripped 3 bases from V and 1 base from J, with 4 bases between. The germline gives CDR1 LNHNV, CDR2 YYDKDF (reference sequence). CDR3 nucleotides: TGTGCCACCAGCAGCTTGTCCTACGAGCAGTACTTC. Translation: CATSSLSYEQYF.

The chain employs TRBV28 and TRBJ1-2; D gene ambiguous. The length of the CDR3 is 14 residues. Trimming removed 5 bases from V and 6 bases from J, with 16 bases in between. Germline V gives CDR1 MDHEN, CDR2 SYDVKM. CDR3 residues: CASSPIGVGDGYTF. Written as DNA, the CDR3 is TGTGCCAGCAGTCCGATCGGGGTCGGGGATGGCTACACCTTC.

The chain combines TRBV27 with TRBJ2-3; 9 bases fit TRBD1. In germline, CDR1 is MNHEY, CDR2 SMNVEV (reference sequence). The CDR3 covers 15 residues. Trimming took 7 bases from V and 4 from J; bases not matched to a gene: 9. The chain's CDR3 is CASTPDGTGSDTQYF. CDR3 coding DNA: TGTGCCAGCACCCCTGATGGGACAGGGTCAGATACGCAGTATTTT.

The chain combines TRBV14 with TRBJ2-7; D is unclear. The length of the CDR3 is 15 residues. V was clipped by 2 bases and J by 2 bases, with 13 bases between them. The germline V gene encodes CDR1 SGHDN and CDR2 FVKESK. CDR3 bases: TGTGCCAGCAGCCAAAAGTCATGGCTGACCTACGAGCAGTACTTC. Its protein is CASSQKSWLTYEQYF.

In nucleotides, the CDR3 is TGTGCCAGCAGCCTATCAGGGGCAAAATACACCGGGGAGCTGTTTTTT. Translated: CASSLSGAKYTGELFF. This chain links TRBV5-4 with TRBJ2-2, with a tentative D call TRBD1 (6 bases). The CDR3 runs to 16 residues. V was shortened by 4 bases and J by 3 bases, with 16 bases between the two germline ends. CDR1 SGHNT and CDR2 YYREEE come from the germline V gene (reference sequence).

The J gene is TRBJ1-6, the V gene TRBV27; TRBD1 matches 8 bases. Germline V gives CDR1 MNHEY, CDR2 SMNVEV (reference sequence). Trimming removed 0 bases from V and 7 bases from J; junction bases left unmatched: 2. This CDR3 contains 15 residues. The DNA of the CDR3 is TGTGCCAGCAGTTTATCCCAGGGGGCAAATTCACCCCTCCACTTT. This gives the protein CASSLSQGANSPLHF.

In this sample, this clone is medium-sized. The J gene is TRBJ2-2, the V gene TRBV6-6; 8 bases are shared with TRBD1. Germline V gene sequence: CDR1 MNHNY, CDR2 SVGAGI (reference sequence). The V gene end was trimmed by 7 bases and the J gene end by 1 base; junction bases not matched to a gene: 2. This CDR3 spans 14 amino acids. CDR3 DNA sequence: TGTGCCAGCACCGGGACAGGGAACACCGGGGAGCTGTTTTTT. It yields the protein CASTGTGNTGELFF.

The gene calls are TRBV4-1 and TRBJ1-1; D might be TRBD1 (6 bases). Trimming left V 1 base short and J 5 bases short, with 14 bases between. The germline V gene encodes CDR1 MGHRA and CDR2 YSYEKL. The CDR3 length is 15 residues. This chain's CDR3 is CASSQGPGVRTEAFF. The CDR3 region has the DNA TGCGCCAGCAGCCAAGGTCCAGGGGTGAGAACTGAAGCTTTCTTT.

This clone showed up just a few times. The rearrangement uses TRBV30 and TRBJ2-1, with D possibly matching TRBD2 (7 bases). Trimming pared 3 bases from V and 8 bases from J, leaving 17 bases between. Germline loops: CDR1 GTSNPN, CDR2 SVGIG (reference sequence). CDR3 size: 14 residues. The CDR3 nucleotides read TGTGCCTGGAGCTTAGGGGGGGCCGGGGATGAGCAGTTCTTC. Translation: CAWSLGGAGDEQFF.

This clone was observed a few times. The chain employs TRBV5-1 and TRBJ2-3, with 8 bases lining up with TRBD2. The CDR3 totals 16 residues. Germline V gene data show CDR1 as SGHRS and CDR2 as YFSETQ. The V gene end was trimmed by 4 bases and the J gene end by 6 bases; junction bases not matched to a gene: 13. The CDR3 bases are TGCGCCAGCAGCCGCCAAGCGGGGGCTCATGGGGATACGCAGTATTTT. It specifies CASSRQAGAHGDTQYF.

The chain links TRBV5-1 to TRBJ1-6, with 7 bases aligning to TRBD1. There are 17 residues in the CDR3. The V and J ends lost 0 bases and 1 base, in that order; junction bases with no gene match: 4. Looked up from germline, CDR1 is SGHRS and CDR2 is YFSETQ. The CDR3 bases are TGCGCCAGCAGCTTGGGACAGGGACGTTCCTATAATTCACCCCTCCACTTT. Protein: CASSLGQGRSYNSPLHF.

The chain joins TRBV6-1 to TRBJ2-5; 8 bases align to TRBD1. Germline-derived CDR1 and CDR2 are MNHNS and SASEGT. The trim removed 7 bases at V and 4 bases at J, leaving 11 bases unmatched. CDR3 length equals 15 residues. The CDR3 spells CASNRGAGGRETQYF. CDR3 bases: TGTGCCAGCAACAGAGGGGCAGGGGGCCGAGAGACCCAGTACTTC.

V usage is TRBV15 and J usage is TRBJ2-5; 10 nucleotides line up with TRBD2. This CDR3 is 17 amino acids long. The germline V gene encodes CDR1 LNHNV and CDR2 YYDKDF (reference sequence). Unmatched junction bases numbered 11, after V lost 4 bases and J lost 3 bases. The DNA for the CDR3 is TGTGCCACCAGCAAGGGAACAACGGGGACTAGCGAAGAGACCCAGTACTTC. It is translated as CATSKGTTGTSEETQYF.

The chain couples TRBV5-4 to TRBJ1-6, with D unclear. The CDR3 extends over 13 amino acids. The V gene's germline CDR1 is SGHNT and CDR2 YYREEE (reference sequence). The ends were cut back, 4 bases at V and 10 bases at J, with 12 bases in the middle. CDR3: CASSITDLSPLHF. The DNA of the CDR3 is TGTGCCAGCAGCATTACAGACCTCTCACCCCTCCACTTT.

This chain uses TRBV6-6 with TRBJ1-4; the match to TRBD1 covers 9 bases. Germline values: CDR1 MNHNY, CDR2 SVGAGI (reference sequence). V was clipped by 6 bases and J by 8 bases; unmatched bases: 10. The CDR3 spans 15 residues. CDR3 residues: CASSLRDRVDEKLFF. For the CDR3, the DNA is TGTGCCAGCAGCCTCCGGGACAGGGTCGACGAAAAACTGTTTTTT.

The chain is built from TRBV19 and TRBJ1-6; no definite D call. Germline V gene lookup returns CDR1 LNHDA and CDR2 SQIVND (reference sequence). This CDR3 has 13 amino acids. V shed 6 bases and J shed 10 bases, with 13 bases lying between them. Written as DNA, the CDR3 is TGTGCCAGTAGGTTGACTATGAGGTCACCCCTCCACTTT. Translating gives CASRLTMRSPLHF.

This clone was picked up a small number of times. The rearrangement uses TRBV11-2 and TRBJ2-7; 11 bases match TRBD1. Germline V gives CDR1 SGHAT, CDR2 FQNNGV. The CDR3 is 17 amino acids. The junction had 9 bases not matched to a gene; V was cut back by 2 bases and J by 3 bases. The CDR3 region has the DNA TGTGCCAGCAGCTTACAGGGTCCGGGACAGGGGGTCTACGAGCAGTACTTC. Translated: CASSLQGPGQGVYEQYF. The variable domain in full, with the rest retrieved from reference TRBV11-2 and TRBJ2-7, is EAGVAQSPRYKIIEKRQSVAFWCNPISGHATLYWYQQILGQGPKLLIQFQNNGVVDDSQLPKDRFSAERLKGVDSTLKIQPAKLEDSAVYLCASSLQGPGQGVYEQYFGPGTRLTVT.

The table lists this clone with a count of one. The rearrangement joins TRBV4-1 to TRBJ2-3, with D perhaps TRBD2 (6 bases). V was clipped by 1 base and J by 4 bases, with 12 bases between them. Per germline, CDR1 MGHRA and CDR2 YSYEKL. The CDR3 extends over 15 amino acids. Written as DNA, the CDR3 is TGCGCCAGCAGCCAAGTTTCCGGGGGACCAGATACGCAGTATTTT. Translation gives CASSQVSGGPDTQYF.

CDR3 protein: CASSHRDRDNEQFF. CDR3 DNA: TGTGCCAGCAGCCACCGGGACAGGGATAATGAGCAGTTCTTC. This chain connects TRBV11-2 to TRBJ2-1, with 9 bases identical to TRBD1. The germline CDR1 and CDR2 sequences are SGHAT and FQNNGV. CDR3 length equals 14 residues. With 5 bases clipped from V and 7 bases from J, the junction kept 6 bases outside the gene matches.